This T cell receptor (beta chain) was identified during a study of blood T cell repertoires in COVID-19. Overall study: The origin of the acute and convalescent COVID-19 samples was the United States, Italy and Spain. The cDNA or gDNA used as material had been derived from T cells, B-cell-depleted T cells, or PBMCs.

During active infection, Seattle patients enrolled and were then monitored through disease. This CDR3 region has 15 residues. V was clipped by 3 bases and J by 4 bases, with 15 bases between them. The germline V gene encodes CDR1 SEHNR and CDR2 FQNEAQ (reference sequence). Produced via immunoSEQ multiplex PCR; TCRdb's table is partial and in-frame only. This sample has some 150,000 clones, with 80% to 90% found just once. The TCR comes from a woman aged 60-70 years with COVID-19, enrolled during active disease. Sequencing used peripheral blood. The V and J genes are TRBV7-9 and TRBJ1-1, with D tentatively TRBD1 (6 bases). CDR3 amino acids: CASSFLQGGGTEAFF. The CDR3 DNA is TGTGCCAGCAGCTTCCTACAGGGTGGCGGCACTGAAGCTTTCTTT.